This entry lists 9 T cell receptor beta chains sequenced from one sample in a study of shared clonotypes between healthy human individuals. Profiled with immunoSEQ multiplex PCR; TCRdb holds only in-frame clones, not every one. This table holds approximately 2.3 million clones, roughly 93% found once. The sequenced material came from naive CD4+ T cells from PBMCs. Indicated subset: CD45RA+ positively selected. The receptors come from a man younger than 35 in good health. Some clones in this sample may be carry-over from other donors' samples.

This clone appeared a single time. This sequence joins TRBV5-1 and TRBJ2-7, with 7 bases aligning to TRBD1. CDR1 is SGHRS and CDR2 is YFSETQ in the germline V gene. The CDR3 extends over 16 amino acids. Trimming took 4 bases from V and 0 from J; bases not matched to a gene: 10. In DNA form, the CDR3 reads TGCGCCAGCAGCCCACTTGTCGGGGACAGCTCCTACGAGCAGTACTTC. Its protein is CASSPLVGDSSYEQYF.

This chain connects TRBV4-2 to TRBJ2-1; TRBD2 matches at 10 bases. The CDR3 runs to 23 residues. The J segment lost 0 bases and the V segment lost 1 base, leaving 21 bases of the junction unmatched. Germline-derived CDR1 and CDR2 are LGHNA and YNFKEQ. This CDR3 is CASSQVPLDPGLAPGGSYNEQFF. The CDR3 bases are TGTGCCAGCAGCCAAGTTCCTCTGGACCCGGGACTAGCGCCCGGCGGCTCCTACAATGAGCAGTTCTTC.

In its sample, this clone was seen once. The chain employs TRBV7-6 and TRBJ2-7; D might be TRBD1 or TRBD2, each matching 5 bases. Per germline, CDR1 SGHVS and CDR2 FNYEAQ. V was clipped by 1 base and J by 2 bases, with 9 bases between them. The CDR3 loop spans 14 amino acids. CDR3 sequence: CASSLGDGAYEQYF. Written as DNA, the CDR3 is TGTGCCAGCAGCTTAGGGGACGGGGCCTACGAGCAGTACTTC.

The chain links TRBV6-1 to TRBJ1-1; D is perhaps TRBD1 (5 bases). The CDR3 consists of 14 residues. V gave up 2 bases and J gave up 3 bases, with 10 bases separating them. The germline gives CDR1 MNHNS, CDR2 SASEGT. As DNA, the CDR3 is TGTGCCAGCAGTGAACAGAGGGGATACACTGAAGCTTTCTTT. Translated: CASSEQRGYTEAFF.

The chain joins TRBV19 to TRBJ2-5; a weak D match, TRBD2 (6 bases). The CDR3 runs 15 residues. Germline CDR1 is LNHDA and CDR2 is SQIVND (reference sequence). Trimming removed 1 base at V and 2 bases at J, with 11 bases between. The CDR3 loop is CASSIGGRNQETQYF. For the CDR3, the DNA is TGTGCCAGTAGTATAGGGGGGAGGAATCAAGAGACCCAGTACTTC.

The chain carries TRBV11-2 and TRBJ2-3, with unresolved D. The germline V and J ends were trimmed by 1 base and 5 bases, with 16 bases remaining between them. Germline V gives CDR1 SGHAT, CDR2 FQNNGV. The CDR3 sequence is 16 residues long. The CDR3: CASSLVLWPTKDTQYF. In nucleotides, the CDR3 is TGTGCCAGCAGCTTAGTTCTATGGCCTACTAAAGATACGCAGTATTTT.

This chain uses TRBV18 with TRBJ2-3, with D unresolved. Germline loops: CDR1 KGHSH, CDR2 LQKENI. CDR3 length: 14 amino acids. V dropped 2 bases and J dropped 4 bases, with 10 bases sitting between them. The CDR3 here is CASSPSGQSDTQYF. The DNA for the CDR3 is TGTGCCAGCTCACCATCCGGGCAGTCAGATACGCAGTATTTT.

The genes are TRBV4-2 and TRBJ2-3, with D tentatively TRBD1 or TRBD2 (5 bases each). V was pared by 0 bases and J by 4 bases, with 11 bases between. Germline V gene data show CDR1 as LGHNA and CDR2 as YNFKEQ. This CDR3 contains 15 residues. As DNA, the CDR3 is TGTGCCAGCAGCCAAGATCACCGGGGCGCAGATACGCAGTATTTT. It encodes CASSQDHRGADTQYF.

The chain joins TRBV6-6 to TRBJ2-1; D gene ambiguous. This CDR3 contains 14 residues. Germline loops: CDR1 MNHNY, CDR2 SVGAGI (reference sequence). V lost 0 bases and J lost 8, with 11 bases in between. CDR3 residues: CASSYSRSNDEQFF. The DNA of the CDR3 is TGTGCCAGCAGTTACTCGAGATCAAACGATGAGCAGTTCTTC.